The 18 T cell receptor beta chains below were found in one sample sequenced in a study of cytomegalovirus exposure and HLA in healthy donors. The study ran its PCR with 60 Vbeta and 13 Jbeta primers. Assay used: immunoSEQ multiplex PCR; TCRdb lists only in-frame clones, some missing. The repertoire holds fewer than 200,000 clones, around 81% seen once, with 4% to 5% in the top ten. Sequencing was done on a sample of PBMCs. The receptor source for this set is a woman aged 18-35 years in good health and CMV-seropositive.

V and J are TRBV6-6 and TRBJ1-2; D ambiguous. This CDR3 is built from 16 residues. V dropped 0 bases and J dropped 3 bases, with 14 bases sitting between them. CDR1 is MNHNY, CDR2 SVGAGI, per germline (reference sequence). The CDR3 region is CASSYSSGSPHYGYTF. CDR3 DNA: TGTGCCAGCAGTTACTCGTCGGGGTCCCCTCACTATGGCTACACCTTC.

The V gene is TRBV11-2, the J gene TRBJ2-1; the match to TRBD2 covers 8 bases. The CDR3 runs 16 residues. Germline V gene data show CDR1 as SGHAT and CDR2 as FQNNGV. The V segment lost 1 base and the J segment 10 bases; nucleotides outside the gene matches: 12. CDR3 loop: CASSLGISGAAMEQFF. The DNA of the CDR3 is TGTGCCAGCAGCTTAGGAATTAGCGGGGCGGCGATGGAGCAGTTCTTC.

The genes are TRBV14 and TRBJ1-1; D might be TRBD1 (5 bases). Per the germline V gene, CDR1 is SGHDN and CDR2 is FVKESK. The CDR3 length is 16 residues. V gave up 0 bases and J gave up 7 bases, with 18 bases separating them. The DNA of the CDR3 is TGTGCCAGCAGCCAAGACGGGGGGTCCACGAGGGGTGAAGCTTTCTTT. Protein product: CASSQDGGSTRGEAFF.

This clone was counted once. This chain joins TRBV15 and TRBJ2-2, with 7 bases matching TRBD1. CDR3 length: 13 residues. The germline CDR1 and CDR2 sequences are LNHNV and YYDKDF (reference sequence). The junction had 6 bases not matched to a gene; V was cut back by 5 bases and J by 9 bases. In nucleotides, the CDR3 is TGTGCCACCAGCCGACAGGGTTGGTGGGAGCTGTTTTTT. Translating gives CATSRQGWWELFF.

V and J are TRBV6-6 and TRBJ2-5, with 10 bases that match TRBD1. Germline trimming cut 8 bases from V and 5 bases from J; bases unmatched to any gene: 14. Germline V gives CDR1 MNHNY, CDR2 SVGAGI (reference sequence). The CDR3 loop spans 16 amino acids. Here the CDR3 reads CASGRTGGGSRETQYF. In nucleotides, the CDR3 is TGTGCCAGCGGTCGGACAGGGGGTGGGTCGCGGGAGACCCAGTACTTC.

The V gene is TRBV5-8, the J gene TRBJ1-6; 7 bases match TRBD1. This CDR3 has 16 residues. Germline V gene sequence: CDR1 SGHTS, CDR2 YDEGEE. V dropped 6 bases and J dropped 10; count of bases not matched to a gene: 16. CDR3 coding DNA: TGTGCCAGCAACCTTGGGTTCGGGACAGCCACGTCACCCCTCCACTTT. This codes for CASNLGFGTATSPLHF.

This chain uses TRBV6-1 with TRBJ2-5; D possibly corresponds to TRBD2 (6 bases). The germline V gene encodes CDR1 MNHNS and CDR2 SASEGT. This CDR3 spans 11 amino acids. V dropped 7 bases and J dropped 4 bases, with 7 bases sitting between them. CDR3 nucleotide sequence: TGTGCCAGCACCGGGGGAGAGACCCAGTACTTC. It encodes CASTGGETQYF.

V and J are TRBV14 and TRBJ1-3; 8 bases match TRBD1. The CDR3 runs 14 residues. J gave up 8 bases and V 1 base, and 4 bases lay outside the gene matches. Germline CDR1 reads SGHDN; CDR2 reads FVKESK. CDR3 nucleotide sequence: TGTGCCAGCAGCCAAGGGACAGGGATGGACACCATATATTTT. This gives the protein CASSQGTGMDTIYF.

The J gene is TRBJ2-7, the V gene TRBV6-1, with 8 bases fitting TRBD1. This CDR3 has 14 amino acids. Germline CDR1 and CDR2: MNHNS and SASEGT. After removal of 3 bases from V and 4 bases from J, the junction contained 5 bases not matched to a gene. The CDR3: CASSETGVGYEQYF. In nucleotides, the CDR3 is TGTGCCAGCAGTGAGACAGGGGTGGGTTACGAGCAGTACTTC.

The gene calls are TRBV6-5 and TRBJ1-1; D may be TRBD1 (5 bases). Germline loops: CDR1 MNHEY, CDR2 SVGAGI. V shed 0 bases and J shed 5 bases, with 16 bases lying between them. The CDR3 consists of 16 residues. The CDR3: CASSYSFQEGHTEAFF. The CDR3 coding sequence is TGTGCCAGCAGTTACTCCTTCCAGGAGGGGCATACTGAAGCTTTCTTT.

The V call is TRBV18, the J call TRBJ2-4; TRBD1 might be the D (6 bases). Trimming left V 6 bases short and J 11 bases short, with 23 bases between. Germline lookup yields CDR1 KGHSH and CDR2 LQKENI. The CDR3 is 15 residues long. This CDR3 is CASSPDTGTAGVQYF. CDR3 bases: TGTGCCAGCTCGCCCGATACAGGGACGGCGGGTGTTCAGTACTTC.

The genes are TRBV7-9 and TRBJ2-7; D unclear. The CDR3 runs to 13 residues. Trimming stripped 2 bases from V and 3 bases from J, with 8 bases between. CDR1 and CDR2 (germline): SEHNR, FQNEAQ (reference sequence). CDR3 sequence (DNA): TGTGCCAGCAGCTTAATGGAGTACTACGAGCAGTACTTC. Protein: CASSLMEYYEQYF.

This clone showed up just a few times. The rearrangement joins TRBV27 to TRBJ1-1; D is unresolved. The germline CDR1 and CDR2 sequences are MNHEY and SMNVEV (reference sequence). This CDR3 has 10 amino acids. V gave up 6 bases and J gave up 11 bases, with 10 bases separating them. In DNA, the CDR3 is TGTGCCAGCAGCCCCCCACGGGCTTTCTTT. Translating gives CASSPPRAFF.

The chain combines TRBV28 with TRBJ1-1; D is perhaps TRBD1 (6 bases). The V gene's germline CDR1 is MDHEN and CDR2 SYDVKM. The CDR3 has 16 residues. V was cut by 6 bases and J by 5 bases, with 22 bases left in between. CDR3 nucleotide sequence: TGTGCCAGCAGGACTAGCCCCTCAGGGGATGGGACTGAAGCTTTCTTT. Amino acids: CASRTSPSGDGTEAFF.

This CDR3 is CASSLGGFEQYF. DNA for the CDR3: TGTGCCAGCAGCTTAGGAGGGTTCGAGCAGTACTTC. This chain uses TRBV5-6 with TRBJ2-7; the D gene is possibly TRBD2 (6 bases). V dropped 2 bases and J dropped 6 bases, with 9 bases sitting between them. CDR1 and CDR2 from the germline V gene are SGHDT and YYEEEE. The length of the CDR3 is 12 residues.

The gene calls are TRBV5-4 and TRBJ2-3, with a tentative D call TRBD2 (7 bases). The germline V gene encodes CDR1 SGHNT and CDR2 YYREEE (reference sequence). CDR3 length: 15 amino acids. V lost 4 bases, J lost 6 bases, and 18 bases lay in between. The CDR3 coding sequence is TGTGCCAGCAGCGGGCGGGGGCCCCGGGGGGATACGCAGTATTTT. Protein: CASSGRGPRGDTQYF.

The CDR3 DNA is TGTGCCAGCAGCTTGGAACAGGGAGCAGACGGCTACACCTTC. Residues: CASSLEQGADGYTF. The chain links TRBV5-4 to TRBJ1-2, with a tentative D call TRBD1 (6 bases). Germline V gene sequence: CDR1 SGHNT, CDR2 YYREEE (reference sequence). This CDR3 is 14 amino acids long. V was pared by 0 bases and J by 8 bases, with 14 bases between.

The CDR3 loop is CAATGNMNTEAFF. CDR3 sequence (DNA): TGTGCTGCGACAGGGAATATGAACACTGAAGCTTTCTTT. V gene TRBV6-6 combines with J gene TRBJ1-1; the match to TRBD1 covers 7 bases. The CDR3 has 13 amino acids. In germline, CDR1 is MNHNY, CDR2 SVGAGI (reference sequence).